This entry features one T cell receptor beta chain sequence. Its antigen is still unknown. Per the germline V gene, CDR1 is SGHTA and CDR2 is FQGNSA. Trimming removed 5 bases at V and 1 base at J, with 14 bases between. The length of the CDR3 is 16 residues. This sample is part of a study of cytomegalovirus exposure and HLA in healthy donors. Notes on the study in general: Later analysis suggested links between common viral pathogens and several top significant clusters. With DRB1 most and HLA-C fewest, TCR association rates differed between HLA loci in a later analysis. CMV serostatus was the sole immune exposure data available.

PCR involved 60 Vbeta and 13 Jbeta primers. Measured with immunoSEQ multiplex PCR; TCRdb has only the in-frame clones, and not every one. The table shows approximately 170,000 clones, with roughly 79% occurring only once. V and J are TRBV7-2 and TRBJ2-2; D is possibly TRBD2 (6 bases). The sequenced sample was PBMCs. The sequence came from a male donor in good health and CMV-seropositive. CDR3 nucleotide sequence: TGTGCCAGCAGCCCCGCCGGGGGAGGGAACACCGGGGAGCTGTTTTTT. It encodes CASSPAGGGNTGELFF.